This paragraph covers one TCR beta chain sequence. The CDR3 has 18 amino acids. CDR1 is MNHEY, CDR2 SMNVEV, per germline (reference sequence). V was pared by 1 base and J by 4 bases, with 14 bases of the junction left unmatched. The data were obtained in a study of blood T cell repertoires in COVID-19. Turning to the study itself: There were acute and convalescent COVID-19 samples, and they came from the United States, Italy and Spain. From T cells, B-cell-depleted T cells, or PBMCs came the material, which was cDNA or gDNA.

Only in-frame clones appear in the TCRdb table, and some are missing; sequencing was by immunoSEQ multiplex PCR. The sample yields 200,000 to 300,000 clones, over 70% seen once. The V and J genes are TRBV27 and TRBJ1-2; TRBD1 matches 8 bases. Sequenced: peripheral blood. The receptor was derived from a human donor in a cohort sampled during active COVID-19. The CDR3 loop is CASSLLRLRTGIFYGYTF. The CDR3, as DNA: TGTGCCAGCAGTTTATTGCGCCTCCGGACAGGGATTTTCTATGGCTACACCTTC.